Presented here are 29 T cell receptor beta chains from one specimen sequenced in a study of T cell responses to AZD1222 COVID-19 vaccine (dated by TCRdb to about 2021). The library was prepared using the immunoSEQ multiplex PCR assay. TCRdb limited this immuneACCESS table to in-frame rearrangements with V and J called. A share of clones is missing; checked studies link under half to unresolved V genes, and the rest is unexplained. For this sample there are more than 95,000 clones; approximately 82% appear just once. 27% of the sample belongs to the ten largest clones. The time point label corresponds to: about 28 days (+/-7) after the second vaccine dose. This specimen was peripheral blood, taken 28 days after the second AZD1222 dose. These receptors all come from an adult who received the AZD1222 COVID-19 vaccine.

The V and J genes are TRBV9 and TRBJ1-1; D ambiguous. Per the germline V gene, CDR1 is SGDLS and CDR2 is YYNGEE. V was trimmed by 0 bases and J by 1 base, leaving 10 bases between them. This CDR3 contains 15 residues. The CDR3 region has the DNA TGTGCCAGCAGCGTAGGTGGTAACTCGAACACTGAAGCTTTCTTT. Its protein product is CASSVGGNSNTEAFF.

The rearrangement uses TRBV6-5 and TRBJ2-2; 8 bases agree with TRBD1. In germline, CDR1 is MNHEY, CDR2 SVGAGI. J lost 5 bases, V lost 2 bases, and 4 bases had no gene match. The CDR3 runs 15 residues. In nucleotides, the CDR3 is TGTGCCAGCAGTTACGACAGGGGAAGGACCGGGGAGCTGTTTTTT. Its translation: CASSYDRGRTGELFF.

The chain employs TRBV9 and TRBJ2-7; D might be TRBD2 (5 bases). V lost 2 bases and J lost 5, with 26 bases in between. The V gene's germline CDR1 is SGDLS and CDR2 YYNGEE. There are 18 residues in the CDR3. The CDR3 nucleotides read TGTGCCAGCAGCGTGGGGTCGGCAGCCGGACGCGGGTTCGACGAGCAGTACTTC. Its protein is CASSVGSAAGRGFDEQYF.

V and J are TRBV6-2 or TRBV6-3 and TRBJ2-1; TRBD2 agrees at 9 bases. Germline loops: CDR1 MNHEY, CDR2 SVGEGT. With V trimmed by 2 bases and J by 6 bases, 5 bases remained unmatched. The CDR3 consists of 15 residues. The CDR3 nucleotides are TGTGCCAGCAGTTACCGGCTAGCGGGGATCAATGAGCAGTTCTTC. It yields the protein CASSYRLAGINEQFF.

The chain couples TRBV29-1 to TRBJ1-4; D perhaps matches TRBD1 (6 bases). Between the trimmed V and J ends, which lost 6 bases and 4 bases, there was a span of 12 bases. Germline CDR1 and CDR2: SQVTM and ANQGSEA. This CDR3 contains 13 residues. CDR3 residues: CSVGQTNNEKLFF. The CDR3 bases are TGCAGCGTAGGACAGACGAATAATGAAAAACTGTTTTTT.

The J gene is TRBJ2-7, the V gene TRBV7-8; possible D gene TRBD2, 5 bases. Germline V gene data show CDR1 as SGHVS and CDR2 as FQNEAQ. The V gene lost 1 base and the J gene lost 0 bases, with 10 bases spanning the gap. This CDR3 is built from 15 residues. The CDR3 spells CASSLVFGSSYEQYF. The CDR3 DNA reads TGTGCCAGCAGCTTAGTGTTTGGGAGCTCCTACGAGCAGTACTTC.

Only one count was recorded for this clone. The V gene is TRBV11-2, the J gene TRBJ1-4; tentative D call: TRBD1 (6 bases). CDR3 length: 14 residues. The ends were cut back, 5 bases at V and 7 bases at J, with 14 bases in the middle. Germline CDR1 is SGHAT and CDR2 is FQNNGV. The CDR3 coding sequence is TGTGCCAGCAGCCCGACAGGCGGGGGTGAAAAACTGTTTTTT. Encoded protein: CASSPTGGGEKLFF.

This sequence joins TRBV11-2 and TRBJ2-4; D not resolved. The CDR3 consists of 11 residues. Germline V lookup: CDR1 SGHAT, CDR2 FQNNGV. The V end lost 5 bases, the J end lost 8 bases, and 7 bases lay between the germline ends. This chain's CDR3 is CASSTQYIQYF. The CDR3 coding sequence is TGTGCCAGCAGCACCCAATACATTCAGTACTTC.

As DNA, the CDR3 is TGTGCCAGCAGTTCGAAAGGACGGAACTATGGCTACACCTTC. Residues: CASSSKGRNYGYTF. This chain joins TRBV6-5 and TRBJ1-2; no reliable D call. Trimming removed 4 bases from V and 2 bases from J, with 11 bases in between. CDR1 MNHEY and CDR2 SVGAGI come from the germline V gene. The CDR3 spans 14 residues.

V and J are TRBV28 and TRBJ1-2; D is undetermined. This CDR3 has 13 amino acids. V was cut by 5 bases and J by 5 bases, with 12 bases left in between. Germline CDR1 is MDHEN and CDR2 is SYDVKM. The DNA for the CDR3 is TGTGCCAGCAGTCACGGACGGGTTTATGGCTACACCTTC. This gives the protein CASSHGRVYGYTF.

V usage is TRBV30 and J usage is TRBJ1-1; TRBD1 matches 12 bases. J lost 6 bases, V lost 1 base, and 9 bases had no gene match. CDR1 and CDR2 (germline): GTSNPN, SVGIG (reference sequence). This CDR3 region has 16 residues. The CDR3 nucleotides are TGTGCCTGGAGTGCTCCCCGGGGACAGGGGGCGGCTGAAGCTTTCTTT. This gives the protein CAWSAPRGQGAAEAFF.

The rearrangement joins TRBV28 to TRBJ2-7; 8 bases agree with TRBD1. The trim removed 3 bases at V and 11 bases at J, leaving 3 bases unmatched. Germline V gene sequence: CDR1 MDHEN, CDR2 SYDVKM. CDR3 size: 11 residues. The CDR3 spells CASSFAGGKYF. The CDR3 DNA sequence: TGTGCCAGCAGTTTCGCAGGGGGCAAGTACTTC.

The chain couples TRBV6-5 to TRBJ1-6; D call uncertain. Deletions cut 7 bases from V and 7 bases from J, with 17 bases between. CDR1 and CDR2 from the germline V gene are MNHEY and SVGAGI. The CDR3 sequence is 15 residues long. The chain's CDR3 is CASTWWRSGNSPLHF. The CDR3 nucleotides are TGTGCCAGCACGTGGTGGAGATCCGGGAATTCACCCCTCCACTTT.

The gene calls are TRBV25-1 and TRBJ1-4; no clear D gene. This CDR3 is built from 14 residues. Trimming cost V 3 bases and J 8 bases, with 13 bases left between them. CDR1 and CDR2 (germline): MGHDK, SYGVNS. The CDR3 DNA reads TGTGCCAGCAGTGATAGGGCAGGATCCGAAAAACTGTTTTTT. Amino acids: CASSDRAGSEKLFF.

The chain is built from TRBV12-3 or TRBV12-4 and TRBJ1-4; no reliable D call. The CDR3 extends over 13 amino acids. Trimming stripped 3 bases from V and 5 bases from J, with 7 bases between. The CDR3 sequence: CASSFRPNEKLFF. CDR3 nucleotides: TGTGCCAGCAGTTTTAGACCCAATGAAAAACTGTTTTTT.

This clone has more than one count but fewer than ten. The chain has TRBV6-5 and TRBJ1-2; 9 bases agree with TRBD1. With 0 bases clipped from V and 5 bases from J, the junction kept 4 bases outside the gene matches. This CDR3 contains 15 residues. Germline V CDR1 and CDR2: MNHEY, SVGAGI. CDR3 amino acids: CASSYSGQGRYGYTF. In nucleotides, the CDR3 is TGTGCCAGCAGTTACTCTGGACAGGGGAGATATGGCTACACCTTC.

The genes are TRBV28 and TRBJ2-7, with TRBD2 matching 12 bases. V was clipped by 4 bases and J by 5 bases; unmatched bases: 18. The CDR3 covers 19 residues. Germline values: CDR1 MDHEN, CDR2 SYDVKM. The CDR3 DNA reads TGTGCCAGCAGTTCCCACCGGAGACTAGCGGGGGACCGGGTAGACGAGCAGTACTTC. Translation gives CASSSHRRLAGDRVDEQYF.

This sequence joins TRBV5-1 and TRBJ1-3; no definite D call. CDR1 is SGHRS and CDR2 is YFSETQ in the germline V gene. The V gene lost 1 base and the J gene lost 0 bases, with 5 bases spanning the gap. The CDR3 runs 14 residues. Written as DNA, the CDR3 is TGCGCCAGCAGCTTGCCCGACTCTGGAAACACCATATATTTT. Its protein product is CASSLPDSGNTIYF.

The table lists this clone with a count of one. The chain joins TRBV27 to TRBJ2-1; TRBD1 agrees at 10 bases. The junction had 4 bases not matched to a gene; V was cut back by 5 bases and J by 3 bases. This CDR3 has 15 residues. Germline CDR1 is MNHEY and CDR2 is SMNVEV (reference sequence). The CDR3 region has the DNA TGTGCCAGCAGTCTGACAGGGGGCCTCTACAATGAGCAGTTCTTC. It yields the protein CASSLTGGLYNEQFF.

The chain has TRBV6-5 and TRBJ2-7; D gene uncertain. CDR3 size: 14 residues. The germline gives CDR1 MNHEY, CDR2 SVGAGI. V was shortened by 5 bases and J by 5 bases, with 16 bases between the two germline ends. CDR3 in amino acids: CASSPLPTQDEQYF. The CDR3 region has the DNA TGTGCCAGCAGTCCCCTCCCTACTCAGGACGAGCAGTACTTC.

In its sample, this clone was seen a few times. The CDR3 DNA sequence: TGTGCCAGCAGCCCGGGACAGTTCTATGGCTACACCTTC. Encoded protein: CASSPGQFYGYTF. The chain uses TRBV7-2 and TRBJ1-2; 7 nucleotides match TRBD1. The CDR3 extends over 13 amino acids. The V and J ends lost 5 bases and 4 bases, in that order; junction bases with no gene match: 4. Germline V gives CDR1 SGHTA, CDR2 FQGNSA.

This clone was counted a single time. J is TRBJ2-1 and V is TRBV4-2; D unresolved. V was cut by 4 bases and J by 0 bases, with 13 bases left in between. CDR3 length: 16 residues. Germline values: CDR1 LGHNA, CDR2 YNFKEQ. The CDR3 is CASSPTWSSSYNEQFF. The CDR3 nucleotides read TGTGCCAGCAGCCCCACGTGGTCTAGCTCCTACAATGAGCAGTTCTTC.

The chain combines TRBV9 with TRBJ1-1; D remains unclear. The V gene lost 1 base and the J gene lost 3 bases, with 7 bases spanning the gap. The CDR3 consists of 13 residues. Germline V CDR1 and CDR2: SGDLS, YYNGEE. The CDR3 sequence is CASSVSWDTEAFF. The CDR3 nucleotides are TGTGCCAGCAGCGTAAGCTGGGACACTGAAGCTTTCTTT.

This chain uses TRBV6-2 or TRBV6-3 with TRBJ1-2, with unresolved D. Trimming took off 0 bases at V and 4 bases at J, with 9 bases between the two ends. This CDR3 spans 14 amino acids. From germline, CDR1 is MNHEY and CDR2 SVGEGT. CDR3 bases: TGTGCCAGCAGTTACTCGACCACCCCCTATGGCTACACCTTC. Residues: CASSYSTTPYGYTF.

This chain joins TRBV27 and TRBJ1-5; 8 bases match TRBD1. J gave up 1 base and V 5 bases, and 10 bases lay outside the gene matches. The CDR3 is 17 amino acids. Germline V gene sequence: CDR1 MNHEY, CDR2 SMNVEV (reference sequence). CDR3 residues: CASSPILDRVSNQPQHF. DNA for the CDR3: TGTGCCAGCAGTCCGATATTGGACAGGGTGAGCAATCAGCCCCAGCATTTT.

The chain recombines TRBV3-1 (or the pseudogene TRBV3-2) with TRBJ2-5, with 10 bases lining up with TRBD1. Per germline, CDR1 LGHDT and CDR2 YNNKEL (reference sequence). J lost 1 base, V lost 0 bases, and 5 bases had no gene match. The CDR3 totals 17 residues. CDR3 loop: CASSQDRWTGGQETQYF. In nucleotides, the CDR3 is TGTGCCAGCAGCCAAGATCGCTGGACAGGGGGCCAAGAGACCCAGTACTTC.

This sequence joins TRBV5-6 and TRBJ1-2; tentative D call: TRBD1 (5 bases). The germline V gene has CDR1 SGHDT and CDR2 YYEEEE. V was pared by 4 bases and J by 3 bases, with 16 bases between. The CDR3 has 15 residues. The CDR3 loop is CASSAANRMDYGYTF. CDR3 DNA sequence: TGTGCCAGCAGCGCGGCAAACAGGATGGACTATGGCTACACCTTC.

This clone has more than one count but fewer than ten. J is TRBJ1-1 and V is TRBV29-1, with a tentative D call TRBD1 (6 bases). The length of the CDR3 is 11 residues. Germline V gene lookup returns CDR1 SQVTM and CDR2 ANQGSEA. Trimming cost V 7 bases and J 4 bases, with 10 bases left between them. The CDR3: CSAPRGTEAFF. In nucleotides, the CDR3 is TGCAGCGCCCCCAGGGGCACTGAAGCTTTCTTT.

The chain employs TRBV19 and TRBJ1-2, with TRBD1 matching over 9 bases. Germline values: CDR1 LNHDA, CDR2 SQIVND (reference sequence). The trim removed 4 bases at V and 0 bases at J, leaving 9 bases unmatched. The length of the CDR3 is 17 residues. Written as DNA, the CDR3 is TGTGCCAGTAGTAAAAGGACAGGGGCCACCGCTAACTATGGCTACACCTTC. It encodes CASSKRTGATANYGYTF. The full variable domain, completed using reference TRBV19 and TRBJ1-2, is DGGITQSPKYLFRKEGQNVTLSCEQNLNHDAMYWYRQDPGQGLRLIYYSQIVNDFQKGDIAEGYSVSREKKESFPLTVTSAQKNPTAFYLCASSKRTGATANYGYTFGSGTRLTVV.